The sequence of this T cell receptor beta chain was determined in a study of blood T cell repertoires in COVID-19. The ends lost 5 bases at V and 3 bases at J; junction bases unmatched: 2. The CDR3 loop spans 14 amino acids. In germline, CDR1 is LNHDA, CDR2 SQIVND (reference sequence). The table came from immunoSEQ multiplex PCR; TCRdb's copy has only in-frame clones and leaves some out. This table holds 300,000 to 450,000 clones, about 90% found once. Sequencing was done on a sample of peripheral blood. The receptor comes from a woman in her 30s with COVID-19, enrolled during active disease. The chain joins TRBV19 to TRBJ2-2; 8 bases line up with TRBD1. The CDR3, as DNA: TGTGCCAGTAGTGTACAGGGGGACACCGGGGAGCTGTTTTTT. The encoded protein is CASSVQGDTGELFF.